This T cell receptor beta chain is from a study of shared clonotypes between healthy human individuals. About the research overall: Researchers assigned three CD4 naive, three CD4 memory, two CD8 naive and one CD8 memory plate to each donor.

The protocol was immunoSEQ multiplex PCR, while the TCRdb copy is restricted to in-frame clones and leaves out a portion. The table includes about 2.3 million clones, 92% detected once. Per the germline V gene, CDR1 is SEHNR and CDR2 is FQNEAQ (reference sequence). The CDR3 runs to 11 residues. Trimming took 4 bases from V and 6 from J, leaving 7 bases between them. The CD4+ fraction was divided into a CD45RA+ naive subset and a CD45RA-negative memory subset. The study's findings and limits: Among several donors, about 4.6% of naive CD4 clonotypes were found in common.

About this clone itself: The target antigen is unknown. Other DNA variants within this sample encode the same CDR3.

J is TRBJ2-7 and V is TRBV7-9, with no clear D. Sequenced input: naive CD4+ T cells from PBMCs. Regarding subset: CD45RA+ positively selected. The clonotype was recovered from a man aged 18 to 30 in good health. Some clones in this sample may be carry-over from other donors' samples. The CDR3 protein is CASSSFGEQYF. The CDR3 bases are TGTGCCAGCAGCTCCTTTGGCGAGCAGTACTTC.